The 25 T cell receptor beta chains given below trace back to one sample, sequenced in a study of T cells of healthy individuals. TCRdb analysed the 5' RACE reads with MiXCR anew, one entry per CDR3 protein. The sample holds around 79,000 distinct CDR3 sequences; roughly 5% are singletons and the top ten take roughly 7.1%. The receptors here all came from a female donor in good health.

This clonotype was counted at least ten times. The genes are TRBV6-2 or TRBV6-3 and TRBJ1-5, with TRBD1 as a possible D gene (5 bases). The CDR3 contains 15 residues. Per the germline V gene, CDR1 is MNHEY and CDR2 is SVGEGT. V was shortened by 6 bases and J by 7 bases, with 19 bases between the two germline ends. This chain's CDR3 is CASRTGDGDYQPQHF. DNA for the CDR3: TGTGCCAGCAGGACTGGGGATGGGGACTACCAGCCCCAGCATTTT.

This clonotype was found many times. V gene TRBV7-9 combines with J gene TRBJ2-7, with D uncertain. The germline V and J ends were trimmed by 1 base and 9 bases, with 7 bases remaining between them. The CDR3 has 11 amino acids. Germline loops: CDR1 SEHNR, CDR2 FQNEAQ (reference sequence). CDR3 sequence: CASSLEAGQYF. CDR3 sequence (DNA): TGTGCCAGCAGCTTAGAGGCAGGGCAGTACTTC.

This clonotype was counted between two and nine times. The chain is built from TRBV2 and TRBJ2-7; 7 bases map to TRBD2. This CDR3 region has 16 residues. V dropped 2 bases and J dropped 0; count of bases not matched to a gene: 7. The germline CDR1 and CDR2 sequences are SNHLY and FYNNEI. The CDR3 DNA sequence: TGTGCCAGCAGTGAAATAGGGGCTAGCGGCTCCTACGAGCAGTACTTC. This codes for CASSEIGASGSYEQYF. Full variable domain (rest looked up from reference TRBV2 and TRBJ2-7): EPEVTQTPSHQVTQMGQEVILRCVPISNHLYFYWYRQILGQKVEFLVSFYNNEISEKSEIFDDQFSVERPDGSNFTLKIRSTKLEDSAMYFCASSEIGASGSYEQYFGPGTRLTVT.

This clonotype was recorded a few times. The rearrangement uses TRBV7-9 and TRBJ2-3; unclear D gene. The CDR3 runs 11 residues. Between the trimmed V and J ends, which lost 7 bases and 3 bases, there was a span of 5 bases. CDR1 and CDR2 (germline): SEHNR, FQNEAQ (reference sequence). The CDR3 region is CASTRTDTQYF. CDR3 nucleotide sequence: TGTGCCAGCACCCGTACAGATACGCAGTATTTT.

In its sample, this clonotype was seen many times. The rearrangement joins TRBV7-6 to TRBJ1-6, with 9 bases aligning to TRBD1. V lost 1 base and J lost 7; bases outside the gene matches: 2. This CDR3 has 15 amino acids. CDR1 SGHVS and CDR2 FNYEAQ come from the germline V gene. The CDR3 loop reads CASSLEGQGNSPLHF. The CDR3 DNA reads TGTGCCAGCAGCTTAGAGGGACAGGGAAATTCACCCCTCCACTTT.

This clonotype showed up many times. The chain employs TRBV6-5 and TRBJ1-2, with 7 bases matching TRBD1. Germline CDR1 MNHEY, CDR2 SVGAGI. Germline trimming cut 5 bases from V and 6 bases from J; bases unmatched to any gene: 9. This CDR3 region has 14 residues. The chain's CDR3 is CASSNRGLENGYTF. In nucleotides, the CDR3 is TGTGCCAGCAGTAACAGGGGATTGGAAAATGGCTACACCTTC.

The chain recombines TRBV24-1 with TRBJ2-4, with D unresolved. The V and J ends lost 4 bases and 2 bases respectively, with 5 bases between them. Germline CDR1 is KGHDR and CDR2 is SFDVKD. This CDR3 is 13 amino acids long. The CDR3 DNA is TGTGCCACCAGTGAAGGGACCAAAAACATTCAGTACTTC. It codes for CATSEGTKNIQYF.

This clonotype occurred many times. The chain combines TRBV12-3 or TRBV12-4 with TRBJ2-4, with no clear D. The CDR3 sequence is 13 residues long. Between the trimmed V and J ends, which lost 3 bases and 7 bases, there was a span of 10 bases. CDR3 nucleotide sequence: TGTGCCAGCAGTTTTAATGAGTGGAACATTCAGTACTTC. Encoded protein: CASSFNEWNIQYF.

This clonotype was detected many times. The rearrangement uses TRBV20-1 and TRBJ2-1, with TRBD1 matching over 8 bases. V was clipped by 0 bases and J by 4 bases; unmatched bases: 8. The CDR3 length is 16 residues. Germline CDR1 DFQATT, CDR2 SNEGSKA (reference sequence). CDR3 loop: CSARDFSGGAYNEQFF. In nucleotides, the CDR3 is TGCAGTGCTAGAGATTTTTCAGGGGGCGCGTACAATGAGCAGTTCTTC.

This clonotype was counted only a few times. The chain couples TRBV5-6 to TRBJ1-1; D may be TRBD1 (6 bases). Trimming stripped 4 bases from V and 4 bases from J, with 11 bases between. Germline V gene sequence: CDR1 SGHDT, CDR2 YYEEEE. CDR3 length equals 13 residues. The CDR3 is CASSRGASTEAFF. In DNA form, the CDR3 reads TGTGCCAGCAGCCGGGGGGCCAGCACTGAAGCTTTCTTT.

This clonotype was seen repeatedly, ten times or more. This rearrangement joins TRBV4-3 to TRBJ2-1, with a tentative D call TRBD2 (6 bases). Trimming removed 1 base from V and 0 bases from J, with 10 bases in between. Germline V CDR1 and CDR2: LGHNA, YSLEER. This CDR3 comprises 16 residues. The DNA of the CDR3 is TGCGCCAGCAGCCAAGTCTTAGCGGCCTCCTACAATGAGCAGTTCTTC. Translating gives CASSQVLAASYNEQFF.

This clonotype was counted at least ten times. This CDR3 is CASSLDGGTTDTQYF. DNA of the CDR3: TGCGCCAGCAGCTTGGATGGCGGGACAACAGATACGCAGTATTTT. The chain is built from TRBV5-1 and TRBJ2-3; D may match TRBD1 or TRBD2 (6 bases each). Germline assignment: CDR1 SGHRS and CDR2 YFSETQ. The CDR3 contains 15 residues. Deletions cut 0 bases from V and 3 bases from J, with 11 bases between.

Only a few counts were recorded for this clonotype. The rearrangement links TRBV5-6 to TRBJ1-6; D not certain. Germline CDR1 and CDR2: SGHDT and YYEEEE. This CDR3 comprises 16 residues. V lost 0 bases and J lost 9, with 16 bases in between. This chain's CDR3 is CASSLAAGSGGSPLHF. In nucleotides, the CDR3 is TGTGCCAGCAGCTTGGCCGCTGGGTCCGGCGGTTCACCCCTCCACTTT.

This clonotype appeared many times. The V and J genes are TRBV4-1 and TRBJ2-3; D is perhaps TRBD1 or TRBD2 (6 bases each). This CDR3 has 21 residues. V lost 0 bases, J lost 7 bases, and 32 bases lay in between. Germline V CDR1 and CDR2: MGHRA, YSYEKL. The CDR3 DNA reads TGCGCCAGCAGCCAAGACTCGCCCCGGGGTTCTACCTGGGGGGCGGTTTATACGCAGTATTTT. Its protein product is CASSQDSPRGSTWGAVYTQYF.

This clonotype has at least ten counts. This chain uses TRBV12-3 or TRBV12-4 with TRBJ1-1; no reliable D call. CDR3 length: 15 residues. V shed 2 bases and J shed 6 bases, with 16 bases lying between them. Written as DNA, the CDR3 is TGTGCCAGCAGTTTATACGGTCTCAGGAGCTCTGAAGCTTTCTTT. Translating gives CASSLYGLRSSEAFF.

This clonotype has just a few counts. This rearrangement joins TRBV6-2 or TRBV6-3 to TRBJ2-2; 8 bases are shared with TRBD2. CDR1 and CDR2 (germline): MNHEY, SVGEGT. V lost 2 bases, J lost 5 bases, and 16 bases stayed unmatched. The CDR3 runs 19 residues. In DNA form, the CDR3 reads TGTGCCAGCAGTTACCCGGCAGGGTCGCCGGGAGGGCCGACCGGGGAGCTGTTTTTT. This codes for CASSYPAGSPGGPTGELFF.

This rearrangement joins TRBV29-1 to TRBJ2-6; possible D gene TRBD2, 5 bases. The ends were cut back, 1 base at V and 11 bases at J, with 9 bases in the middle. There are 12 residues in the CDR3. CDR1 and CDR2 (germline): SQVTM, ANQGSEA. CDR3 nucleotides: TGCAGCGTTGAAGGAGGGTCGGACGTCCTGACTTTC. This gives the protein CSVEGGSDVLTF.

This clonotype has a count of ten or more. The CDR3 region is CASTLGGGGSYEQYF. The CDR3 DNA reads as TGTGCCAGCACCCTTGGTGGGGGAGGGTCCTACGAGCAGTACTTC. The rearrangement joins TRBV12-3 or TRBV12-4 to TRBJ2-7; TRBD2 matches 7 bases. The CDR3 runs 15 residues. The J segment lost 1 base and the V segment lost 7 bases, leaving 10 bases of the junction unmatched.

This chain uses TRBV7-2 with TRBJ1-6; unclear D gene. Trimming stripped 2 bases from V and 6 bases from J, with 11 bases between. The germline CDR1 and CDR2 sequences are SGHTA and FQGNSA. There are 15 residues in the CDR3. The CDR3 DNA reads as TGTGCCAGCAGCTTATATGGTCCGGTTAATTCACCCCTCCACTTT. Its protein product is CASSLYGPVNSPLHF.

Ten or more counts support this clonotype. The chain couples TRBV7-9 to TRBJ2-1; no reliable D call. The CDR3 spans 13 residues. V was trimmed by 5 bases and J by 8 bases, leaving 13 bases between them. CDR1 is SEHNR, CDR2 FQNEAQ, per germline (reference sequence). The CDR3 loop is CASSPPMGDEQFF. CDR3 bases: TGTGCCAGCAGCCCCCCGATGGGCGATGAGCAGTTCTTC.

This clonotype has more than one count but fewer than ten. V usage is TRBV7-9 and J usage is TRBJ2-3, with D possibly being TRBD2 (5 bases). CDR3 size: 13 residues. Germline assignment: CDR1 SEHNR and CDR2 FQNEAQ (reference sequence). The ends were cut back, 2 bases at V and 6 bases at J, with 9 bases in the middle. This CDR3 is CASSLSGGDTQYF. CDR3 nucleotides: TGTGCCAGCAGCTTAAGCGGCGGGGATACGCAGTATTTT.

This clonotype was detected a few times. CDR3 region: CASSQSYTEAFF. The CDR3 DNA is TGTGCCAGCAGTCAGAGTTACACTGAAGCTTTCTTT. The chain couples TRBV3-1 to TRBJ1-1, with D hard to call. Trimming took off 6 bases at V and 3 bases at J, with 8 bases between the two ends. The CDR3 is made up of 12 amino acids. In germline, CDR1 is LGHDT, CDR2 YNNKEL (reference sequence).

This clonotype was seen only a few times. The J gene is TRBJ1-1, the V gene TRBV5-5; 7 bases fit TRBD1. Trimming cost V 2 bases and J 1 base; bases outside gene matches: 8. CDR3 length: 16 residues. The germline gives CDR1 SGHKS, CDR2 YYEKEE (reference sequence). CDR3: CASSLKVTGQNTEAFF. CDR3 bases: TGTGCCAGCAGCTTAAAAGTGACAGGGCAGAACACTGAAGCTTTCTTT.

This clonotype was detected ten times or more. This chain connects TRBV20-1 to TRBJ1-3, with a weak D call TRBD1 (5 bases). The V end was cut by 6 bases, the J end by 0 bases, with 15 bases between. This CDR3 is built from 15 residues. Germline CDR1 and CDR2: DFQATT and SNEGSKA (reference sequence). This chain's CDR3 is CSADSTSPSGNTIYF. CDR3 nucleotide sequence: TGCAGTGCAGACAGCACCAGCCCCTCTGGAAACACCATATATTTT.

This clonotype was seen ten or more times. The J gene is TRBJ2-5, the V gene TRBV10-3, with D unresolved. Trimming removed 3 bases at V and 1 base at J, with 15 bases between. Germline CDR1 and CDR2: ENHRY and SYGVKD. The CDR3 spans 16 residues. CDR3 sequence: CAISEWADTRQETQYF. The CDR3 DNA follows: TGTGCCATCAGTGAATGGGCAGACACACGCCAAGAGACCCAGTACTTC.